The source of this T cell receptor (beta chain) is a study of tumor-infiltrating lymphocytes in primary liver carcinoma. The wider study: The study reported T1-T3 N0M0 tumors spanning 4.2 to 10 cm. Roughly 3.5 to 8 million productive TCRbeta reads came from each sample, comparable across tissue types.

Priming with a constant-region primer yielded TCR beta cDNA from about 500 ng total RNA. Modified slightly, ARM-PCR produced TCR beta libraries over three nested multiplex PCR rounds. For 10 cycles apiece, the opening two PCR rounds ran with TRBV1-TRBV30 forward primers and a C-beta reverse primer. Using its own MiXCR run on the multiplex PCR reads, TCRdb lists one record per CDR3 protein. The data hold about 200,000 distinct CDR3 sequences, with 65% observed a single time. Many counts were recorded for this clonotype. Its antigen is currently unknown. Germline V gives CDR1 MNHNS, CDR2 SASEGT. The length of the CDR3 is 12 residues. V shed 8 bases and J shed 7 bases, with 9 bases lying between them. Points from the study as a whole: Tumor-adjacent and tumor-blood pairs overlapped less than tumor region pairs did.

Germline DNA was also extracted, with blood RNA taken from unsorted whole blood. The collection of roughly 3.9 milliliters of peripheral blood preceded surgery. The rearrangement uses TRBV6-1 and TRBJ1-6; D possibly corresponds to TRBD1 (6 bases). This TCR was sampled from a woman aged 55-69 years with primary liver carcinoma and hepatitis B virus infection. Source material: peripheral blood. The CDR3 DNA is TGTGCCAGCCAAGGGGGAAATTCACCCCTCCACTTT. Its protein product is CASQGGNSPLHF.